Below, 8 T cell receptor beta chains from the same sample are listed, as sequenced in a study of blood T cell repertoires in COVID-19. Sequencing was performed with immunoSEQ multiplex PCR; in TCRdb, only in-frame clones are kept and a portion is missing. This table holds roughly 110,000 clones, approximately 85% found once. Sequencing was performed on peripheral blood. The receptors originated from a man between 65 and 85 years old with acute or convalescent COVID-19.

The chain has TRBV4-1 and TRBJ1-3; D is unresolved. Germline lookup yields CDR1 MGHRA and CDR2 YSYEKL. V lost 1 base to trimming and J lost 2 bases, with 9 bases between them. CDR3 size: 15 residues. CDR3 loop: CASSQAERAGNTIYF. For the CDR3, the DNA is TGCGCCAGCAGCCAAGCTGAGAGGGCTGGAAACACCATATATTTT.

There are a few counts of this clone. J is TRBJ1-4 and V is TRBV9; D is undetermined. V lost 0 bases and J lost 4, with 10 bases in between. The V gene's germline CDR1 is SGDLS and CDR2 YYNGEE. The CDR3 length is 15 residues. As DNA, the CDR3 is TGTGCCAGCAGCGTAGGCTCGGGAAATAATGAAAAACTGTTTTTT. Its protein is CASSVGSGNNEKLFF.

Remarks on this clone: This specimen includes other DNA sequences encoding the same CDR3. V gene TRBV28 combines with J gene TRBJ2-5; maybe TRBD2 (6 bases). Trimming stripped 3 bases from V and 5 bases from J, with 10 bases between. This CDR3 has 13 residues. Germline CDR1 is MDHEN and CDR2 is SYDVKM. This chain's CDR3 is CASSLGGRETQYF. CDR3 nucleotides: TGTGCCAGCAGTTTGGGGGGAAGGGAGACCCAGTACTTC.

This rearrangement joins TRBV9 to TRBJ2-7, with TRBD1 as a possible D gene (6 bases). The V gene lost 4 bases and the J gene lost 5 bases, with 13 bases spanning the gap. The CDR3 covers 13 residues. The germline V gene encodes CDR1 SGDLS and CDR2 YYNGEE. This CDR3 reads CASSPRTGHEQYF. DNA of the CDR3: TGTGCCAGCAGCCCCAGAACAGGGCACGAGCAGTACTTC.

CDR3: CASSPGDNQPQHF. CDR3 coding DNA: TGCGCCAGCAGCCCGGGTGATAATCAGCCCCAGCATTTT. The chain combines TRBV5-1 with TRBJ1-5; D is uncertain. The V gene's germline CDR1 is SGHRS and CDR2 YFSETQ. CDR3 size: 13 residues. V gave up 4 bases and J gave up 4 bases, with 9 bases separating them. The variable domain in full, completed from reference TRBV5-1 and TRBJ1-5, reads KAGVTQTPRYLIKTRGQQVTLSCSPISGHRSVSWYQQTPGQGLQFLFEYFSETQRNKGNFPGRFSGRQFSNSRSEMNVSTLELGDSALYLCASSPGDNQPQHFGDGTRLSIL.

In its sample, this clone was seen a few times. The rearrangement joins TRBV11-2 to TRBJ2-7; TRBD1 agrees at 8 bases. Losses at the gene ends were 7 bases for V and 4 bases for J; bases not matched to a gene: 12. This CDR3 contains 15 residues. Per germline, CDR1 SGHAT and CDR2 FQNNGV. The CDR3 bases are TGTGCCAGCACTCAAGCAGGGGGCAGGTGGTACGAGCAGTACTTC. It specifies CASTQAGGRWYEQYF.

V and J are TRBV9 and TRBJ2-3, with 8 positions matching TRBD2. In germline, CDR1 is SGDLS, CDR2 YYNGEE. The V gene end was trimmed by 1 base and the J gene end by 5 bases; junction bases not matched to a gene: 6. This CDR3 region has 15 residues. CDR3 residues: CASSVRLAGGDTQYF. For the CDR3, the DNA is TGTGCCAGCAGCGTACGGCTGGCGGGGGGAGATACGCAGTATTTT. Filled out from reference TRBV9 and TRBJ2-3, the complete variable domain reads DSGVTQTPKHLITATGQRVTLRCSPRSGDLSVYWYQQSLDQGLQFLIQYYNGEERAKGNILERFSAQQFPDLHSELNLSSLELGDSALYFCASSVRLAGGDTQYFGPGTRLTVL.

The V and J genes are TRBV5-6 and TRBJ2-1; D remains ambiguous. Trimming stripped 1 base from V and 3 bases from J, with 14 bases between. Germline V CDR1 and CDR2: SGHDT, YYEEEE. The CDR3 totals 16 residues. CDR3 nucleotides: TGTGCCAGCAGCTTGCGGGTTTTAGTTAACTACAATGAGCAGTTCTTC. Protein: CASSLRVLVNYNEQFF.